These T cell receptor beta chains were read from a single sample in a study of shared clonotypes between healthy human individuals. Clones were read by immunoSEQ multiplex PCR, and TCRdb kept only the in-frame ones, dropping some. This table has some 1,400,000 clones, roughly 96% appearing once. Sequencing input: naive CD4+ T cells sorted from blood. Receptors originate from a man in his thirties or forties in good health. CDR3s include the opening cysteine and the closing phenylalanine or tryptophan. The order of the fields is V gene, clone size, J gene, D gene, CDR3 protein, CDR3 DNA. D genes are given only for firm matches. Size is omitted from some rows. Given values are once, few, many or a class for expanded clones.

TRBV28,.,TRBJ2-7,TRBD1,CASSFPRGPSYEQYF,TGTGCCAGCAGTTTTCCCAGGGGGCCCTCCTACGAGCAGTACTTC
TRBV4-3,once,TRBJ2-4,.,CASSQTVAKNIQYF,TGCGCCAGCAGCCAGACGGTAGCCAAAAACATTCAGTACTTC
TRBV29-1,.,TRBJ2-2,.,CSVGGSGELFF,TGCAGCGTTGGGGGCTCCGGGGAGCTGTTTTTT
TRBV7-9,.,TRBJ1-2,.,CASTSAGAGYGYTF,TGTGCCAGCACCAGCGCAGGGGCGGGCTATGGCTACACCTTC
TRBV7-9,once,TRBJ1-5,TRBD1,CASSGTVSNQPQHF,TGTGCCAGCAGCGGGACAGTTAGCAATCAGCCCCAGCATTTT
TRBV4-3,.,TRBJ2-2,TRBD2,CASSQVSSGRAYTGELFF,TGCGCCAGCAGCCAAGTCTCTAGCGGGAGGGCCTACACCGGGGAGCTGTTTTTT
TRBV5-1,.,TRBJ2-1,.,CASSFRDTYNEQFF,TGCGCCAGCAGCTTCCGGGACACCTACAATGAGCAGTTCTTC
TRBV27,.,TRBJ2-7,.,CASSRFLRTTYEQYF,TGTGCCAGCAGCCGGTTTTTGCGGACGACCTACGAGCAGTACTTC
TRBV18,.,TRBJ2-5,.,CASSLLVGGNQETQYF,TGTGCCAGCTCATTGCTTGTCGGAGGGAACCAAGAGACCCAGTACTTC
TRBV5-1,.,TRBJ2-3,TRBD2,CASSPGLAGSTDTQYF,TGCGCCAGCAGCCCAGGACTAGCGGGGAGCACAGATACGCAGTATTTT
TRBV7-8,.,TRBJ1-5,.,CASSLEWGRQPQHF,TGTGCCAGCAGCTTAGAATGGGGACGACAGCCCCAGCATTTT
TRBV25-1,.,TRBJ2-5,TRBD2,CASNLGGRETQYF,TGTGCCAGCAACCTCGGGGGGAGAGAGACCCAGTACTTC
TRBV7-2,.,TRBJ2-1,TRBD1,CASSLAGGYNEQFF,TGTGCCAGCAGCTTGGCAGGGGGTTACAATGAGCAGTTCTTC
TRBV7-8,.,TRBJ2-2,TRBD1,CASSPGQGWNTGELFF,TGTGCCAGCAGCCCGGGACAGGGGTGGAACACCGGGGAGCTGTTTTTT
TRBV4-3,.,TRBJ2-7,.,CASSPSGFGEQYF,TGCGCCAGCAGCCCATCAGGGTTCGGCGAGCAGTACTTC
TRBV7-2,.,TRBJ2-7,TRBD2,CASSPRLAGGYEQYF,TGTGCCAGCAGCCCCCGACTAGCGGGAGGCTACGAGCAGTACTTC
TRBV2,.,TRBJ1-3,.,CASSLESSGNTIYF,TGTGCCAGCAGCCTAGAAAGCTCTGGAAACACCATATATTTT
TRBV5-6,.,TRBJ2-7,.,CASSSRARVAYEQYF,TGTGCCAGCAGCTCCCGGGCCCGAGTTGCCTACGAGCAGTACTTC
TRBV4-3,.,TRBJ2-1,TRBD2,CASSLGGAAGVGEQFF,TGCGCCAGCAGCTTGGGTGGGGCAGCGGGAGTCGGTGAGCAGTTCTTC
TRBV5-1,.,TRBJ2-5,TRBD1,CTSSGTGTYGETQYF,TGCACCAGCAGCGGGACAGGGACATACGGAGAGACCCAGTACTTC